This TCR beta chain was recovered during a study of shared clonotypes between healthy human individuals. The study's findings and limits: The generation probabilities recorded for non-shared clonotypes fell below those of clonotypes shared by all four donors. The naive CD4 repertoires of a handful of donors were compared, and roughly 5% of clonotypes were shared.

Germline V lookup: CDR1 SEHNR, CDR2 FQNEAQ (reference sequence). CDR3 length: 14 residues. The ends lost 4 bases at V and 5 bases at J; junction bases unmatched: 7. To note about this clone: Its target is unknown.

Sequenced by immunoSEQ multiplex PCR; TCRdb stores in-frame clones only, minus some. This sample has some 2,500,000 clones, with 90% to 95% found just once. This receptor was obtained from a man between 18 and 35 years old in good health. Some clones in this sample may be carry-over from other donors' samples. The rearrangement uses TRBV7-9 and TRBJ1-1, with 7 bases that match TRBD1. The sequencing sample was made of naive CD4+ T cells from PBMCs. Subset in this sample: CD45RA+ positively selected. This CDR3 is CASSSTGVLTEAFF. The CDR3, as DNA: TGTGCCAGCAGCTCAACAGGGGTCCTGACTGAAGCTTTCTTT. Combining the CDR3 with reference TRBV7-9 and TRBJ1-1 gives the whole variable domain DTGVSQNPRHKITKRGQNVTFRCDPISEHNRLYWYRQTLGQGPEFLTYFQNEAQLEKSRLLSDRFSAERPKGSFSTLEIQRTEQGDSAMYLCASSSTGVLTEAFFGQGTRLTVV.